A single sample is the source of the 21 T cell receptor beta chains below, sequenced in a study of human T cells and chemical hapten exposure. Time point denoted: healthy volunteer bleed at 6 weeks. RNA extraction used unfractionated whole blood as the source of total RNA. A single record per CDR3 protein comes from TCRdb applying MiXCR to the RACE reads. The profile shows tens of thousands of distinct CDR3 sequences, less than 6% of them singletons. Sequencing was performed on whole blood. Every receptor here comes from a human donor in good health. Some clones in this sample may be carry-over from other donors' samples.

This clonotype was seen a single time. The chain links TRBV15 to TRBJ2-1; D perhaps matches TRBD1 (7 bases). The germline V gene encodes CDR1 LNHNV and CDR2 YYDKDF (reference sequence). Trimming removed 3 bases from V and 6 bases from J, with 15 bases in between. The CDR3 totals 15 residues. The CDR3 coding sequence is TGTGCCACCAGCAGGTCGGGGGACAGCCTCAATGAGCAGTTCTTC. The encoded protein is CATSRSGDSLNEQFF.

This clonotype has a count of ten or more. The chain joins TRBV10-3 to TRBJ2-3, with D tentatively TRBD2 (6 bases). V was shortened by 10 bases and J by 1 base, with 12 bases between the two germline ends. The CDR3 extends over 13 amino acids. Germline CDR1 and CDR2: ENHRY and SYGVKD. CDR3 sequence (DNA): TGTGCCACGGGGGAACGAGGCACAGATACGCAGTATTTT. Its translation: CATGERGTDTQYF.

The table lists this clonotype with many counts. V gene TRBV5-1 combines with J gene TRBJ2-7, with TRBD1 identical over 9 bases. CDR1 SGHRS and CDR2 YFSETQ come from the germline V gene. The V and J ends lost 1 base and 4 bases, in that order; junction bases with no gene match: 3. The CDR3 is 14 amino acids. The CDR3 DNA reads TGCGCCAGCAGCTTGAGGGGGACAGGGTACGAGCAGTACTTC. This translates into CASSLRGTGYEQYF.

This clonotype appeared many times. This sequence joins TRBV5-4 and TRBJ1-2; D is possibly TRBD1 (5 bases). Between the trimmed V and J ends, which lost 4 bases and 4 bases, there was a span of 14 bases. This CDR3 is 14 amino acids long. Per germline, CDR1 SGHNT and CDR2 YYREEE (reference sequence). This CDR3 is CASSPDTEVYGYTF. Here the CDR3 DNA reads TGTGCCAGCAGCCCGGACACCGAAGTCTATGGCTACACCTTC.

This clonotype showed up many times. This chain links TRBV27 with TRBJ2-3; 11 bases map to TRBD2. The trim removed 6 bases at V and 2 bases at J, leaving 10 bases unmatched. Looked up from germline, CDR1 is MNHEY and CDR2 is SMNVEV (reference sequence). The CDR3 length is 17 residues. The CDR3 DNA reads as TGTGCCAGCAGGAAAGTGGGACTAGCGGACCCCACAGATACGCAGTATTTT. Protein: CASRKVGLADPTDTQYF.

The chain employs TRBV9 and TRBJ2-7, with a tentative D call TRBD1 (5 bases). The germline CDR1 and CDR2 sequences are SGDLS and YYNGEE. Trimming shortened V by 1 base and J by 1 base, and 15 bases separated the two germline ends. This CDR3 is 16 amino acids long. The CDR3 protein is CASSVREQAHSYEQYF. CDR3 sequence (DNA): TGTGCCAGCAGCGTAAGGGAACAGGCGCATTCCTACGAGCAGTACTTC.

The sample holds many counts of this clonotype. The chain uses TRBV7-2 and TRBJ2-1; 9 nucleotides match TRBD2. The CDR3 runs to 17 residues. J lost 9 bases, V lost 1 base, and 13 bases had no gene match. Germline-derived CDR1 and CDR2 are SGHTA and FQGNSA. The DNA for the CDR3 is TGTGCCAGCAGCTTAGTCGGCGGGGGGGCCTCCCAGGGTGAGCAGTTCTTC. It specifies CASSLVGGGASQGEQFF.

This clonotype was counted many times. The chain joins TRBV4-3 to TRBJ2-2; D possibly matches TRBD1 or TRBD2 (5 bases each). CDR3 length equals 16 residues. The V gene lost 4 bases and the J gene lost 1 base, with 13 bases spanning the gap. The germline V gene encodes CDR1 LGHNA and CDR2 YSLEER. CDR3 region: CASSRNRDRNTGELFF. The CDR3 nucleotides read TGCGCCAGCAGCCGGAACCGGGACCGGAACACCGGGGAGCTGTTTTTT.

The table lists this clonotype with many counts. The chain employs TRBV27 and TRBJ2-5, with D possibly called TRBD1 or TRBD2 (5 bases each). Trimming took 3 bases from V and 11 from J, leaving 19 bases between them. Germline V gene lookup returns CDR1 MNHEY and CDR2 SMNVEV (reference sequence). The CDR3 is 14 residues long. The CDR3 DNA reads as TGTGCCAGCAGTTTTACACCTTCACTAGGGGCGCAGTACTTC. Translating gives CASSFTPSLGAQYF.

This clonotype has more than one count but fewer than ten. This chain connects TRBV10-2 to TRBJ2-7; the D gene could be TRBD1 or TRBD2 (5 bases each). The CDR3 contains 12 residues. The germline V gene encodes CDR1 WSHSY and CDR2 SAAADI. The ends were cut back, 4 bases at V and 2 bases at J, with 6 bases in the middle. The CDR3 reads CASSGGTYEQYF. The CDR3 DNA reads as TGCGCCAGCAGTGGGGGGACCTACGAGCAGTACTTC.

This clonotype was seen repeatedly, ten times or more. The chain couples TRBV7-9 to TRBJ2-2; D possibly matches TRBD1 or TRBD2 (5 bases each). This CDR3 is 15 amino acids long. The V gene lost 5 bases and the J gene lost 7 bases, with 17 bases spanning the gap. The germline V gene has CDR1 SEHNR and CDR2 FQNEAQ (reference sequence). CDR3 in DNA: TGTGCCAGCAGCACGACCGGGGACCGCAGCGGGGAGCTGTTTTTT. This gives the protein CASSTTGDRSGELFF.

This clonotype was counted many times. The genes are TRBV5-1 and TRBJ2-2; D is perhaps TRBD2 (6 bases). Germline lookup yields CDR1 SGHRS and CDR2 YFSETQ. V lost 2 bases to trimming and J lost 4 bases, with 6 bases between them. The CDR3 sequence is 13 residues long. For the CDR3, the DNA is TGCGCCAGCAGCTTCGGGGGCACCGGGGAGCTGTTTTTT. Protein sequence: CASSFGGTGELFF.

This clonotype was seen at least ten times. V usage is TRBV7-2 and J usage is TRBJ2-5; D tentatively reads TRBD1 or TRBD2 (5 bases each). V lost 6 bases and J lost 1, with 18 bases in between. This CDR3 contains 16 residues. Looked up from germline, CDR1 is SGHTA and CDR2 is FQGNSA. CDR3 sequence (DNA): TGTGCCAGCAGAGAAAGGGGTCGGGGCGGCCAAGAGACCCAGTACTTC. It is translated as CASRERGRGGQETQYF.

This clonotype was seen a few times. The V and J genes are TRBV7-2 and TRBJ2-3; 7 bases agree with TRBD2. CDR3 length: 16 residues. Trimming at V came to 1 base and at J to 0 bases, leaving 4 bases not matched to a gene. Germline V gives CDR1 SGHTA, CDR2 FQGNSA. As DNA, the CDR3 is TGTGCCAGCAGCTTAGGGCTAGCGGCTAGCACAGATACGCAGTATTTT. Translation gives CASSLGLAASTDTQYF.

V gene TRBV6-1 combines with J gene TRBJ1-2; D is unresolved. Trimming took off 5 bases at V and 4 bases at J, with 17 bases between the two ends. CDR1 and CDR2 (germline): MNHNS, SASEGT. The CDR3 consists of 15 residues. In DNA, the CDR3 is TGTGCCAGCAGTCCCGCTTTTCGAAGCGTCTATGGCTACACCTTC. It codes for CASSPAFRSVYGYTF.

Of note for this clonotype: A read error may explain this, as a much larger clone is one base away. The chain joins TRBV7-2 to TRBJ2-1, with D unclear. Per the germline V gene, CDR1 is SGHTA and CDR2 is FQGNSA. The CDR3 has 13 amino acids. Here the CDR3 reads CASSPSSYNDQFF. As DNA, the CDR3 is TGTGCCAGCAGCCCGAGCTCCTACAATGATCAGTTCTTC.

This clonotype was detected many times. The chain employs TRBV29-1 and TRBJ1-1, with a possible D match to TRBD1 (6 bases). This CDR3 comprises 13 residues. Trimming cost V 3 bases and J 5 bases, with 13 bases left between them. Germline CDR1 reads SQVTM; CDR2 reads ANQGSEA. The CDR3 bases are TGCAGCGTTGATGGACAGCCAGGGACTGAAGCTTTCTTT. Its protein is CSVDGQPGTEAFF.

This clonotype was counted only a few times. The V and J genes are TRBV7-2 and TRBJ2-3; D gene ambiguous. V lost 5 bases, J lost 0 bases, and 12 bases lay in between. CDR3 length: 15 amino acids. Looked up from germline, CDR1 is SGHTA and CDR2 is FQGNSA. The CDR3 loop reads CASSPLRASTDTQYF. CDR3 nucleotide sequence: TGTGCCAGCAGCCCCCTAAGGGCTAGCACAGATACGCAGTATTTT.

This clonotype was seen at least ten times. This chain uses TRBV6-5 with TRBJ1-5; D is ambiguous. Germline V gene sequence: CDR1 MNHEY, CDR2 SVGAGI. The length of the CDR3 is 14 residues. The germline V and J ends were trimmed by 5 bases and 6 bases, with 14 bases remaining between them. The CDR3 DNA reads as TGTGCCAGCAGTCGTGCTGTAGGGAGTCAGCCCCAGCATTTT. This sequence encodes CASSRAVGSQPQHF.

This clonotype showed up many times. At one end, the junction sequence differs from germline, possibly due to a read error. The V call is TRBV4-3, the J call TRBJ1-1; unclear D gene. The CDR3 covers 14 residues. Germline V gene data show CDR1 as LGHNA and CDR2 as YSLEER. The DNA of the CDR3 is TGTGCCAGCAGCCAAGATAAAAGTTACACTGAAGCTTTCTTT. Amino acid sequence: CASSQDKSYTEAFF.

This clonotype has more than one count but fewer than ten. J is TRBJ2-2 and V is TRBV7-2, with D uncertain. V gave up 1 base and J gave up 1 base, with 7 bases separating them. The germline V gene encodes CDR1 SGHTA and CDR2 FQGNSA. This CDR3 has 15 amino acids. The CDR3 is CASSLGAVNTGELFF. DNA of the CDR3: TGTGCCAGCAGCTTAGGGGCGGTGAACACCGGGGAGCTGTTTTTT.